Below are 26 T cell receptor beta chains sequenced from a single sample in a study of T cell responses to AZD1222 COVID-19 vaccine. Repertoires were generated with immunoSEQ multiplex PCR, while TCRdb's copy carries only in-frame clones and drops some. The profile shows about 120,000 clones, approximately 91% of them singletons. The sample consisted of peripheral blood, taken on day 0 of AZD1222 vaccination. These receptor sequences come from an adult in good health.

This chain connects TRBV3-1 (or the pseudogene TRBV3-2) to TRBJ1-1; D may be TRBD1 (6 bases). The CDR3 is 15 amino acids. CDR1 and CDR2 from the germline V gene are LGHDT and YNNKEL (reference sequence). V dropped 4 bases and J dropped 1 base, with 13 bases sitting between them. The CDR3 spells CASSLQGRGNTEAFF. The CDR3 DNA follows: TGTGCCAGCAGCCTACAGGGAAGAGGGAACACTGAAGCTTTCTTT.

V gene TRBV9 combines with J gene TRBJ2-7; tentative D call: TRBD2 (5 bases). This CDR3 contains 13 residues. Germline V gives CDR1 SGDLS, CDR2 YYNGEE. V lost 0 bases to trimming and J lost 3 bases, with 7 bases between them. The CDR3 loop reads CASSVELDYEQYF. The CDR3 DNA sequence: TGTGCCAGCAGCGTAGAACTAGACTACGAGCAGTACTTC.

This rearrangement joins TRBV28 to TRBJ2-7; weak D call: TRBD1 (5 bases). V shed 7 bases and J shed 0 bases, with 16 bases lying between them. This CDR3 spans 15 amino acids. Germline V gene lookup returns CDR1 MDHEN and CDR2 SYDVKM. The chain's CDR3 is CASTLDSVSSYEQYF. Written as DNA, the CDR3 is TGTGCCAGCACCTTAGACAGCGTTAGCTCCTACGAGCAGTACTTC.

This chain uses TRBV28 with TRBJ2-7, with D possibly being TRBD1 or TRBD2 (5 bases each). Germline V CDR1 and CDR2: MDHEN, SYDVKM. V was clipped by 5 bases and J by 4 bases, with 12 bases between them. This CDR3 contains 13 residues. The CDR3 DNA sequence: TGTGCCAGCAGTCGCCTTGGGGGTTACGAGCAGTACTTC. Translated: CASSRLGGYEQYF.

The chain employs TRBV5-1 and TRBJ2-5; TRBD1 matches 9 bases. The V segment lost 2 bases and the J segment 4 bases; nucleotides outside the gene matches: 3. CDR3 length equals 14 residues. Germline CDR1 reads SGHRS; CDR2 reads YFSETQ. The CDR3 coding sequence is TGCGCCAGCAGCTTCGGGGACAGGGTAGAGACCCAGTACTTC. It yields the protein CASSFGDRVETQYF.

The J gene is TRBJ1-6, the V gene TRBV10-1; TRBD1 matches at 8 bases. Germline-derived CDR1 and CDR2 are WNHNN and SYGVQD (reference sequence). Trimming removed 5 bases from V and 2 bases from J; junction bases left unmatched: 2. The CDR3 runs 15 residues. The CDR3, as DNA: TGCGCCAGCAGTAGGGACAGGCCCTATAATTCACCCCTCCACTTT. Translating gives CASSRDRPYNSPLHF.

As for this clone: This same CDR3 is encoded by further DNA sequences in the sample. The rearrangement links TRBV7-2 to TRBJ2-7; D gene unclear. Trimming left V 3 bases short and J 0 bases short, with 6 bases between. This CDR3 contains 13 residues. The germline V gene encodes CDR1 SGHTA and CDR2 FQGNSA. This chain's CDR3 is CASSLGYSYEQYF. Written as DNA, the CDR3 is TGTGCCAGCAGCTTGGGCTACTCCTACGAGCAGTACTTC.

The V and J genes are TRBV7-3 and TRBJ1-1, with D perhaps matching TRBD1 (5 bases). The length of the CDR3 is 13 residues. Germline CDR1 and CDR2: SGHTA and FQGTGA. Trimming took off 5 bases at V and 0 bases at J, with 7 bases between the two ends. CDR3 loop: CASSGGMNTEAFF. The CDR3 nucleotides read TGTGCCAGCAGCGGGGGGATGAACACTGAAGCTTTCTTT.

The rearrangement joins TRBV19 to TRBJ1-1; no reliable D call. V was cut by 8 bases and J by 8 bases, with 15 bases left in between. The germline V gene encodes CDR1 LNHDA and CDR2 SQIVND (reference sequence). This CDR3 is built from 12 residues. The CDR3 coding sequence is TGTGCCAGTCGGCATAAGGGCCTGGAAGCTTTCTTT. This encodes CASRHKGLEAFF.

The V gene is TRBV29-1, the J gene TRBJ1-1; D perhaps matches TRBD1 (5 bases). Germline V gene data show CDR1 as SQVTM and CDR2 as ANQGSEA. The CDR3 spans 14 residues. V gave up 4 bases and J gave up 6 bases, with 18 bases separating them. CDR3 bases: TGCAGCGTTGCCACCGCGTCAGGGTGGGCTGAAGCTTTCTTT. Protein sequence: CSVATASGWAEAFF.

CDR3 nucleotides: TGTGCCAGCAAACACCGGACGGGGCCCGGGCCCCAGCATTTT. It yields the protein CASKHRTGPGPQHF. The V call is TRBV6-5, the J call TRBJ1-5; a possible D gene is TRBD1 (5 bases). V shed 7 bases and J shed 9 bases, with 19 bases lying between them. This CDR3 is 14 amino acids long. The germline CDR1 and CDR2 sequences are MNHEY and SVGAGI.

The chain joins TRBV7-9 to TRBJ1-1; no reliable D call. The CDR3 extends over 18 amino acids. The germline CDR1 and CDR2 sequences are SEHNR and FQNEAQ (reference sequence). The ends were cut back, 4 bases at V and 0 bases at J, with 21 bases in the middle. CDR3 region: CASSSTETRTVLNTEAFF. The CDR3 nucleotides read TGTGCCAGCAGCTCCACTGAGACTCGGACGGTTCTGAACACTGAAGCTTTCTTT.

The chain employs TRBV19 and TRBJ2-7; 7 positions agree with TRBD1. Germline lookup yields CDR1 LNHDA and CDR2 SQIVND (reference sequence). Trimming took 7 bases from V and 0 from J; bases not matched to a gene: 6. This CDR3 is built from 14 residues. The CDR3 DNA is TGTGCCAGTATCAGGCACAGGGGCTCCTACGAGCAGTACTTC. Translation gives CASIRHRGSYEQYF.

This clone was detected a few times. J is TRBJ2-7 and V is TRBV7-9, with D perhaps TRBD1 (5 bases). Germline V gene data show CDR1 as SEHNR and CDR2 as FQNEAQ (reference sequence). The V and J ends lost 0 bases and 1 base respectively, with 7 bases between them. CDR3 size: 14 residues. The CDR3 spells CASSLAGQSYEQYF. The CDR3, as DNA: TGTGCCAGCAGCTTAGCCGGACAATCCTACGAGCAGTACTTC.

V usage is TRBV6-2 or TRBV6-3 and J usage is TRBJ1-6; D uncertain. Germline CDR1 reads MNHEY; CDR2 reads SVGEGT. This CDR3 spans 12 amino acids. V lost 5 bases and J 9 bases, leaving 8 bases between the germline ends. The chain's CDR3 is CASSHSSSPLHF. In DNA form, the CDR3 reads TGTGCCAGCAGTCACAGTAGTTCACCCCTCCACTTT.

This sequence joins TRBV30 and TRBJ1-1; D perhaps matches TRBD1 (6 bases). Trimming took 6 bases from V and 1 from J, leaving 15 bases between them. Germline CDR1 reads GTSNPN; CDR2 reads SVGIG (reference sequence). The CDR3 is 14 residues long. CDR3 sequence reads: CACRGTIKNTEAFF. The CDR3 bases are TGTGCCTGCCGAGGGACAATTAAGAACACTGAAGCTTTCTTT. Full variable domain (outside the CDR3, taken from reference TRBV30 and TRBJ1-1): SQTIHQWPATLVQPVGSPLSLECTVEGTSNPNLYWYRQAAGRGLQLLFYSVGIGQISSEVPQNLSASRPQDRQFILSSKKLLLSDSGFYLCACRGTIKNTEAFFGQGTRLTVV.

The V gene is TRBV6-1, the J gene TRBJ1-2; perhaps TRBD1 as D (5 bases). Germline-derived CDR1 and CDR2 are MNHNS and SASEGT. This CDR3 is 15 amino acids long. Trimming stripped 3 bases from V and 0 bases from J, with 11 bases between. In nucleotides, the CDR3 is TGTGCCAGCAGTGAGGGACCGACAACTAACTATGGCTACACCTTC. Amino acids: CASSEGPTTNYGYTF.

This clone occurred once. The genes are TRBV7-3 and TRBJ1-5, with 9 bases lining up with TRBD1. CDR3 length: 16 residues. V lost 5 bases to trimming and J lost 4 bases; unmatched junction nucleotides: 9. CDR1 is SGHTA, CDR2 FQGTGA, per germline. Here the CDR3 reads CASSQPGQGINQPQHF. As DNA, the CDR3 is TGTGCCAGCAGCCAGCCGGGACAGGGTATTAATCAGCCCCAGCATTTT. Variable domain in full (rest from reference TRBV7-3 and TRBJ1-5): GAGVSQTPSNKVTEKGKYVELRCDPISGHTALYWYRQSLGQGPEFLIYFQGTGAADDSGLPNDRFFAVRPEGSVSTLKIQRTERGDSAVYLCASSQPGQGINQPQHFGDGTRLSIL.

The DNA for the CDR3 is TGTGCCAGCAGCCCGCACGGGGCGACTAATGAAAAACTGTTTTTT. Protein product: CASSPHGATNEKLFF. The chain employs TRBV9 and TRBJ1-4; a possible D gene is TRBD1 (5 bases). The CDR3 is made up of 15 amino acids. The germline CDR1 and CDR2 sequences are SGDLS and YYNGEE. V lost 4 bases to trimming and J lost 2 bases, with 12 bases between them.

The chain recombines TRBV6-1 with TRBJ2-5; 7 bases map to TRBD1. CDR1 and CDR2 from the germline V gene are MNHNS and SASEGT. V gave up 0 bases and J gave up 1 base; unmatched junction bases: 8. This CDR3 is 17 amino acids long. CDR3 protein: CASSEANTGTVQETQYF. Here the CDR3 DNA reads TGTGCCAGCAGTGAAGCGAATACCGGGACAGTCCAAGAGACCCAGTACTTC.

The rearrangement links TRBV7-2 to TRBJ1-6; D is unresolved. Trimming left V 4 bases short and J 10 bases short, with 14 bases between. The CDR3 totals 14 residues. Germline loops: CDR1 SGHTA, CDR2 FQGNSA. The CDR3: CASSSRQRLSPLHF. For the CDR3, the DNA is TGTGCCAGCAGCTCAAGGCAGCGTCTCTCACCCCTCCACTTT.

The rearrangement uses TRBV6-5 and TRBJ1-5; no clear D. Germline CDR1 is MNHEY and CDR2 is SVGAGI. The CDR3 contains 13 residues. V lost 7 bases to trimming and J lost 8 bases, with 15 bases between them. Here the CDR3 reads CASNREIGEPQHF. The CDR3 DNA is TGTGCCAGCAATAGGGAAATCGGGGAGCCCCAGCATTTT.

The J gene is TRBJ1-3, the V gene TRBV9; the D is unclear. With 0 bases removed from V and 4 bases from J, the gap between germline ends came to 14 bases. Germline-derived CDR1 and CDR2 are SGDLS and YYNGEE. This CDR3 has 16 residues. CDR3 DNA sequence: TGTGCCAGCAGCGTAGGTCCGGGGAGTATGGGAAACACCATATATTTT. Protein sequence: CASSVGPGSMGNTIYF.

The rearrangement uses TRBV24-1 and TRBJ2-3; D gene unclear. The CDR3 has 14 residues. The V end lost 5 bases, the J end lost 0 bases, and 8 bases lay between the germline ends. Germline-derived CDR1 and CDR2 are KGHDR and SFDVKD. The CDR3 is CATSVWGSTDTQYF. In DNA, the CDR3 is TGTGCCACCAGTGTCTGGGGAAGCACAGATACGCAGTATTTT.

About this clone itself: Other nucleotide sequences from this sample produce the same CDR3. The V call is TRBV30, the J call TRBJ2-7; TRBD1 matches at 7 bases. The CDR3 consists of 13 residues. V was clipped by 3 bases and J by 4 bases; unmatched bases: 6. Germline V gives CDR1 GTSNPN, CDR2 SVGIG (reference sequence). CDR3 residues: CAWSPGQLYEQYF. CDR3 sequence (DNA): TGTGCCTGGAGCCCGGGACAGCTTTACGAGCAGTACTTC.

This CDR3 reads CASSRARDYGYTF. The CDR3 region has the DNA TGTGCCAGCAGCCGGGCCCGAGACTATGGCTACACCTTC. The chain has TRBV5-4 and TRBJ1-2, with unresolved D. The V gene's germline CDR1 is SGHNT and CDR2 YYREEE (reference sequence). V shed 4 bases and J shed 3 bases, with 10 bases lying between them. The CDR3 totals 13 residues.